Shown below are 21 T cell receptor beta chains from a single sample sequenced in a study of blood T cell repertoires in COVID-19. Libraries were prepared by immunoSEQ multiplex PCR; TCRdb keeps only in-frame clonotypes and omits some of them. The sample lists under 75,000 clones, 79% occurring once. The material sequenced was peripheral blood. The receptors originated from a woman aged 60-75 years with acute or convalescent COVID-19.

This chain uses TRBV3-1 (or the pseudogene TRBV3-2) with TRBJ2-5, with 8 nucleotides matching TRBD2. Per the germline V gene, CDR1 is LGHDT and CDR2 is YNNKEL (reference sequence). V trimming: 4 bases; J trimming: 5 bases; junction bases outside the gene matches: 6. This CDR3 region has 14 residues. The CDR3 region is CASSPGGEVETQYF. In nucleotides, the CDR3 is TGTGCCAGCAGCCCCGGGGGGGAGGTGGAGACCCAGTACTTC.

This clone showed up just a few times. The chain recombines TRBV6-5 with TRBJ2-3; D unclear. The CDR3 has 12 residues. V was shortened by 6 bases and J by 6 bases, with 10 bases between the two germline ends. CDR1 MNHEY and CDR2 SVGAGI come from the germline V gene. The CDR3 loop is CASRQTDDTQYF. DNA of the CDR3: TGTGCCAGCAGACAGACCGACGATACGCAGTATTTT.

This clone was observed once. This sequence joins TRBV5-1 and TRBJ1-2; 7 bases are a match to TRBD1. This CDR3 is built from 15 residues. With 3 bases clipped from V and 0 bases from J, the junction kept 5 bases outside the gene matches. CDR1 is SGHRS and CDR2 is YFSETQ in the germline V gene. The CDR3 DNA follows: TGCGCCAGCAGCTCCTACAGGGGAACTAACTATGGCTACACCTTC. Translating it yields CASSSYRGTNYGYTF.

V gene TRBV5-1 combines with J gene TRBJ1-2; TRBD1 matches at 8 bases. Germline CDR1 and CDR2: SGHRS and YFSETQ. The J segment lost 7 bases and the V segment lost 5 bases, leaving 4 bases of the junction unmatched. This CDR3 spans 12 amino acids. CDR3 sequence: CASSPTGGGYTF. In nucleotides, the CDR3 is TGCGCCAGCAGTCCCACAGGGGGTGGCTACACCTTC.

The CDR3 here is CASSGDRGNSYEQYF. For the CDR3, the DNA is TGTGCCAGCAGTGGAGATCGGGGAAACTCCTACGAGCAGTACTTC. The genes are TRBV2 and TRBJ2-7, with D perhaps matching TRBD2 (5 bases). Trimming removed 4 bases at V and 0 bases at J, with 13 bases between. Per germline, CDR1 SNHLY and CDR2 FYNNEI. The CDR3 extends over 15 amino acids.

This clone was found once. This chain joins TRBV7-8 and TRBJ2-1; D remains unclear. The V and J ends lost 1 base and 5 bases respectively, with 6 bases between them. The CDR3 loop spans 13 amino acids. Germline V lookup: CDR1 SGHVS, CDR2 FQNEAQ. The CDR3: CASSLDRNNEQFF. The CDR3 region has the DNA TGTGCCAGCAGCTTAGATAGAAACAATGAGCAGTTCTTC.

This chain uses TRBV27 with TRBJ2-7; D may be TRBD2 (5 bases). The CDR3 consists of 14 residues. Deletions cut 2 bases from V and 7 bases from J, with 15 bases between. In germline, CDR1 is MNHEY, CDR2 SMNVEV (reference sequence). CDR3 loop: CASSLSRVRGEQYF. CDR3 nucleotide sequence: TGTGCCAGCAGTTTAAGCCGAGTTCGCGGGGAGCAGTACTTC.

Note on this clone: One end of the junction is discordant with germline, which a read error may explain. The rearrangement uses TRBV7-8 and TRBJ2-1; 7 nucleotides match TRBD2. The CDR3 sequence is 15 residues long. CDR1 is SGHVS, CDR2 FQNEAQ, per germline. The CDR3 DNA reads TGTGCCAGCAGCTTATGGACTAGTGCCTACAATCAGCAGTTCTTC. Residues: CASSLWTSAYNQQFF.

This sequence joins TRBV5-1 and TRBJ2-3; D not resolved. Germline-derived CDR1 and CDR2 are SGHRS and YFSETQ. V lost 4 bases, J lost 1 base, and 13 bases lay in between. The CDR3 consists of 15 residues. The CDR3 loop reads CASSLNGGGTDTQYF. The CDR3 DNA is TGCGCCAGCAGCCTGAACGGCGGTGGCACAGATACGCAGTATTTT.

The rearrangement uses TRBV7-2 and TRBJ2-5; D is perhaps TRBD1 (6 bases). This CDR3 spans 13 amino acids. The V gene's germline CDR1 is SGHTA and CDR2 FQGNSA. The V and J ends lost 4 bases and 2 bases respectively, with 8 bases between them. CDR3 nucleotide sequence: TGTGCCAGCAGCTACGGGACACAAGAGACCCAGTACTTC. This codes for CASSYGTQETQYF.

This clone is judged medium-sized. The chain recombines TRBV4-2 with TRBJ2-7; weak D call: TRBD2 (6 bases). This CDR3 is 14 amino acids long. Germline V gene data show CDR1 as LGHNA and CDR2 as YNFKEQ. V lost 0 bases to trimming and J lost 3 bases, with 9 bases between them. The CDR3 spells CASSQDPGDYEQYF. The CDR3 region has the DNA TGTGCCAGCAGCCAAGATCCGGGAGACTACGAGCAGTACTTC.

The chain uses TRBV11-2 and TRBJ2-2, with D uncertain. This CDR3 region has 14 residues. The ends were cut back, 5 bases at V and 3 bases at J, with 10 bases in the middle. Germline loops: CDR1 SGHAT, CDR2 FQNNGV. This CDR3 reads CASSHDTYTGELFF. The CDR3 DNA reads TGTGCCAGCAGCCACGACACCTACACCGGGGAGCTGTTTTTT.

The chain carries TRBV12-3 or TRBV12-4 and TRBJ2-5; 7 bases are a match to TRBD2. The CDR3 contains 12 residues. V was pared by 7 bases and J by 5 bases, with 4 bases of the junction left unmatched. Written as DNA, the CDR3 is TGTGCCAGCACCCGACTAGCTGAGACCCAGTACTTC. Encoded protein: CASTRLAETQYF.

The chain links TRBV5-6 to TRBJ2-2; 9 bases agree with TRBD1. Germline values: CDR1 SGHDT, CDR2 YYEEEE. The trim removed 3 bases at V and 6 bases at J, leaving 9 bases unmatched. The CDR3 runs 16 residues. CDR3 nucleotides: TGTGCCAGCAGCTGGGGGACAGGGATGATGGCCGGGGAGCTGTTTTTT. This translates into CASSWGTGMMAGELFF.

The chain combines TRBV4-1 with TRBJ2-1, with D possibly TRBD2 on 6 matching bases. Deletions cut 3 bases from V and 2 bases from J, with 14 bases between. CDR1 and CDR2 (germline): MGHRA, YSYEKL. The CDR3 sequence is 16 residues long. CDR3 nucleotide sequence: TGCGCCAGCAGCCATCCGGCGGGGACTCCCTACAATGAGCAGTTCTTC. This codes for CASSHPAGTPYNEQFF.

This chain connects TRBV18 to TRBJ1-4; TRBD1 is a possible D gene (6 bases). This CDR3 spans 14 amino acids. Per germline, CDR1 KGHSH and CDR2 LQKENI. Trimming stripped 4 bases from V and 7 bases from J, with 13 bases between. Here the CDR3 reads CASSRGGAGEKLFF. CDR3 coding DNA: TGTGCCAGCTCACGTGGGGGGGCAGGTGAAAAACTGTTTTTT.

The table lists this clone with a few counts. The chain combines TRBV6-2 or TRBV6-3 with TRBJ1-1; 12 bases match TRBD1. This CDR3 spans 19 amino acids. J gave up 2 bases and V 2 bases, and 12 bases lay outside the gene matches. Germline V gene lookup returns CDR1 MNHEY and CDR2 SVGEGT. The CDR3 sequence: CASSYDPGTGGLQNTEAFF. CDR3 DNA sequence: TGTGCCAGCAGTTACGACCCTGGGACAGGGGGCCTTCAAAACACTGAAGCTTTCTTT.

The chain employs TRBV5-4 and TRBJ2-5; 8 bases fit TRBD2. Trimming at V came to 0 bases and at J to 5 bases, leaving 3 bases not matched to a gene. Germline CDR1 is SGHNT and CDR2 is YYREEE (reference sequence). This CDR3 region has 14 residues. For the CDR3, the DNA is TGTGCCAGCAGCTTGGACCCGGGGGGGGAGACCCAGTACTTC. Protein product: CASSLDPGGETQYF.

The CDR3 protein is CASSLEGGAYEQYF. As DNA, the CDR3 is TGTGCCAGCAGCTTGGAAGGGGGGGCCTACGAGCAGTACTTC. This sequence joins TRBV5-4 and TRBJ2-7; TRBD2 might be the D (7 bases). Germline lookup yields CDR1 SGHNT and CDR2 YYREEE (reference sequence). This CDR3 contains 14 residues. Deletions cut 0 bases from V and 2 bases from J, with 9 bases between.

For the CDR3, the DNA is TGTGCTAGTGGTTCGGGTCGAGGGACAGATACGCAGTATTTT. Its translation: CASGSGRGTDTQYF. The genes are TRBV12-5 and TRBJ2-3; maybe TRBD2 (5 bases). V lost 4 bases, J lost 3 bases, and 11 bases lay in between. The CDR3 loop spans 14 amino acids. Germline CDR1 reads LGHNT; CDR2 reads FRNRAP.

The chain joins TRBV28 to TRBJ1-2, with 12 nucleotides matching TRBD1. The CDR3 covers 17 residues. V lost 5 bases to trimming and J lost 8 bases; unmatched junction nucleotides: 15. The germline V gene encodes CDR1 MDHEN and CDR2 SYDVKM. CDR3 in amino acids: CASSLRGQGALFGGYTF. The DNA of the CDR3 is TGTGCCAGCAGTCTCCGGGGACAGGGGGCCCTTTTCGGCGGCTACACCTTC.